The entry below gives a single T cell receptor beta chain sequence along with its context. Antigen: not known. As every portion of the isolated RNA was reverse transcribed, the sequencing read expressed TCRB transcripts. Clones were sequenced by immunoSEQ multiplex PCR, and TCRdb holds only the in-frame ones, with some missing. The table shows 600,000 or so clones, with roughly an eighth occurring only once. The sample originates from a study of beta chain features in type 1 diabetes. There are 13 residues in the CDR3. The germline V gene encodes CDR1 SQVTM and CDR2 ANQGSEA. V dropped 3 bases and J dropped 4 bases, with 12 bases sitting between them. Study-wide results and caveats: Researchers report that Type 1 diabetes patients had moderately but significantly shorter TCRB CDR3s across all four CD4+ subsets. PCR might preferentially amplify shorter templates, equally in patients and controls. Since sequencing was performed on cDNA, cells with high TCR expression could be over-represented.

Sorting with CD45RO/CCR7/CD25/CD127/CD95/CD27 yielded naive, central memory, regulatory and stem-like memory CD4+ cells. Sorting gave populations that all exceeded 98% purity. The sample was naive CD4+ T cells from blood. The origin of this receptor is a man younger than 35 with type 1 diabetes. V and J are TRBV29-1 and TRBJ1-1; D possibly corresponds to TRBD1 (5 bases). This CDR3 reads CSVELGRATEAFF. CDR3 nucleotides: TGCAGCGTTGAGCTGGGCAGGGCCACTGAAGCTTTCTTT.